The 27 T cell receptor beta chains presented below share a single source sample, sequenced in a study of post-analysis software for immune sequencing data. These receptors' targets are unknown. TCR beta libraries were prepared from cDNA with unique molecular identifiers. TCRdb passed the PCR reads through MiXCR, listing each CDR3 protein once. The data contain 350,000 to 500,000 distinct CDR3 sequences, 39% of them singletons. Study-wide results and caveats: TRBV5-6, TRBV5-1 and TRBV20-1 were among 4 or 5 TRBV segments more frequent in patients than controls.

Sequencing was done on a sample of blood. The receptors shown here come from a girl aged 2-10 years with multiple sclerosis.

The chain recombines TRBV27 with TRBJ2-1; no reliable D call. V was cut by 4 bases and J by 0 bases, with 10 bases left in between. The CDR3 runs to 15 residues. Germline values: CDR1 MNHEY, CDR2 SMNVEV (reference sequence). CDR3 residues: CASSSLESSYNEQFF. The CDR3 DNA reads TGTGCCAGCAGTTCGCTAGAGAGCTCCTACAATGAGCAGTTCTTC.

Many counts were recorded for this clonotype. V gene TRBV29-1 combines with J gene TRBJ2-7; TRBD1 is a possible D gene (5 bases). CDR3 length: 13 residues. Trimming stripped 6 bases from V and 1 base from J, with 13 bases between. CDR1 SQVTM and CDR2 ANQGSEA come from the germline V gene. The CDR3 loop is CSVQGGASYEQYF. The CDR3 coding sequence is TGCAGCGTGCAGGGTGGGGCTTCCTACGAGCAGTACTTC.

The rearrangement joins TRBV5-1 to TRBJ1-2; no clear D. Trimming removed 1 base from V and 2 bases from J, with 12 bases in between. Germline assignment: CDR1 SGHRS and CDR2 YFSETQ. The CDR3 spans 15 residues. Here the CDR3 reads CASSLLKGANYGYTF. DNA for the CDR3: TGCGCCAGCAGCTTGCTTAAGGGAGCGAACTATGGCTACACCTTC.

The CDR3 here is CASTLAGSDEQYF. The DNA for the CDR3 is TGTGCCAGCACCCTAGCGGGATCCGACGAGCAGTACTTC. The chain is built from TRBV3-1 and TRBJ2-7; 9 bases align to TRBD2. The ends lost 7 bases at V and 5 bases at J; junction bases unmatched: 6. The CDR3 has 13 residues. Germline values: CDR1 LGHDT, CDR2 YNNKEL (reference sequence).

This clonotype showed up just once. V usage is TRBV28 and J usage is TRBJ1-2; possibly TRBD1 for D (5 bases). Looked up from germline, CDR1 is MDHEN and CDR2 is SYDVKM. This CDR3 is 19 amino acids long. V was cut by 4 bases and J by 3 bases, with 27 bases left in between. DNA for the CDR3: TGTGCCAGCAGTTCCGTTCGGCGGGGGGATCCTCAAGAGGACTATGGCTACACCTTC. Protein sequence: CASSSVRRGDPQEDYGYTF.

The table lists this clonotype with a few counts. V is TRBV6-1 and J is TRBJ2-1; TRBD1 agrees at 7 bases. Germline CDR1 is MNHNS and CDR2 is SASEGT. The CDR3 runs to 14 residues. V lost 6 bases and J lost 4; bases outside the gene matches: 6. In DNA, the CDR3 is TGTGCCAGCAGAAACAGGGGTCTTTACAATGAGCAGTTCTTC. Its protein is CASRNRGLYNEQFF.

The V gene is TRBV15, the J gene TRBJ1-5; 8 bases fit TRBD1. The CDR3 runs 15 residues. The germline CDR1 and CDR2 sequences are LNHNV and YYDKDF (reference sequence). V trimming: 0 bases; J trimming: 7 bases; junction bases outside the gene matches: 5. CDR3 DNA sequence: TGTGCCACCAGCAGAGAAAGGACAGGGAGACAGCCCCAGCATTTT. This translates into CATSRERTGRQPQHF.

V is TRBV5-1 and J is TRBJ1-1; the D gene is possibly TRBD1 (6 bases). The germline CDR1 and CDR2 sequences are SGHRS and YFSETQ. The CDR3 runs to 13 residues. Trimming took 0 bases from V and 8 from J, leaving 11 bases between them. CDR3 nucleotide sequence: TGCGCCAGCAGCTTGGATCCCGGGACAGAAGCTTTCTTT. Amino acid sequence: CASSLDPGTEAFF.

This clonotype was counted a few times. The chain combines TRBV29-1 with TRBJ2-4, with D tentatively TRBD1 (6 bases). TRBJ2-7 explains the end of the DNA better; the J call may be wrong. The CDR3 consists of 12 residues. Per the germline V gene, CDR1 is SQVTM and CDR2 is ANQGSEA. CDR3: CSVADSRYEQYF. The DNA for the CDR3 is TGCAGCGTTGCGGACAGCCGCTACGAGCAGTACTTC.

This clonotype was recorded a few times. The rearrangement uses TRBV6-5 and TRBJ2-5; 9 bases agree with TRBD1. There are 15 residues in the CDR3. The V segment lost 2 bases and the J segment 6 bases; nucleotides outside the gene matches: 7. The germline V gene has CDR1 MNHEY and CDR2 SVGAGI. The CDR3 spells CASSYTGTGRKTQYF. DNA for the CDR3: TGTGCCAGCAGTTACACCGGGACAGGGAGAAAGACCCAGTACTTC.

The rearrangement uses TRBV27 and TRBJ2-5; a possible D gene is TRBD2 (6 bases). The CDR3 contains 13 residues. CDR1 and CDR2 from the germline V gene are MNHEY and SMNVEV (reference sequence). Deletions cut 6 bases from V and 0 bases from J, with 8 bases between. CDR3 bases: TGTGCCAGCAGCGGGACTTACCAAGAGACCCAGTACTTC. This gives the protein CASSGTYQETQYF.

This clonotype appeared a single time. This chain uses TRBV7-9 with TRBJ2-7; D remains ambiguous. Trimming pared 7 bases from V and 3 bases from J, leaving 10 bases between. Germline CDR1 reads SEHNR; CDR2 reads FQNEAQ (reference sequence). This CDR3 has 12 amino acids. Here the CDR3 reads CASTSENYEQYF. The CDR3 nucleotides read TGTGCCAGCACGTCGGAGAACTACGAGCAGTACTTC.

This rearrangement joins TRBV28 to TRBJ2-7; 9 nucleotides match TRBD2. Losses at the gene ends were 6 bases for V and 3 bases for J; bases not matched to a gene: 12. CDR1 and CDR2 (germline): MDHEN, SYDVKM. The CDR3 extends over 16 amino acids. CDR3: CASSFGLAGLYYEQYF. The CDR3 DNA reads TGTGCCAGCAGCTTCGGGCTAGCGGGGCTCTACTACGAGCAGTACTTC.

This clonotype showed up just a few times. The genes are TRBV10-3 and TRBJ2-7, with D maybe TRBD2 (5 bases). With 3 bases removed from V and 1 base from J, the gap between germline ends came to 10 bases. The CDR3 has 14 amino acids. Germline V CDR1 and CDR2: ENHRY, SYGVKD. This CDR3 is CAISEERQSYEQYF. Written as DNA, the CDR3 is TGTGCCATCAGTGAAGAGCGGCAGTCCTACGAGCAGTACTTC.

In this sample, this clonotype turned up a few times. Written as DNA, the CDR3 is TGCGCCAGCAGCCAAGCGGCGGGGGGGTACGAGCAGTACTTC. Protein sequence: CASSQAAGGYEQYF. The chain has TRBV4-3 and TRBJ2-7; 9 nucleotides align to TRBD2. The CDR3 contains 14 residues. With V trimmed by 1 base and J by 4 bases, 2 bases remained unmatched. Germline assignment: CDR1 LGHNA and CDR2 YSLEER.

V is TRBV25-1 and J is TRBJ2-1; D gene unclear. The germline V and J ends were trimmed by 2 bases and 6 bases, with 5 bases remaining between them. The germline CDR1 and CDR2 sequences are MGHDK and SYGVNS. This CDR3 has 12 amino acids. The CDR3 spells CASSELPNEQFF. CDR3 coding DNA: TGTGCCAGCAGTGAACTCCCCAATGAGCAGTTCTTC.

The chain has TRBV5-1 and TRBJ2-7; tentatively, D is TRBD1 (5 bases). The CDR3 is 11 residues long. V was trimmed by 5 bases and J by 4 bases, leaving 7 bases between them. Germline lookup yields CDR1 SGHRS and CDR2 YFSETQ. The CDR3 spells CASRAGYEQYF. The CDR3 bases are TGCGCCAGCAGGGCAGGGTACGAGCAGTACTTC. The full variable domain, with the rest looked up from reference TRBV5-1 and TRBJ2-7, is KAGVTQTPRYLIKTRGQQVTLSCSPISGHRSVSWYQQTPGQGLQFLFEYFSETQRNKGNFPGRFSGRQFSNSRSEMNVSTLELGDSALYLCASRAGYEQYFGPGTRLTVT.

The table lists this clonotype with a count of one. The chain employs TRBV29-1 and TRBJ2-3; the match to TRBD2 covers 10 bases. Germline V gene sequence: CDR1 SQVTM, CDR2 ANQGSEA. The CDR3 runs 15 residues. V gave up 4 bases and J gave up 4 bases; unmatched junction bases: 8. CDR3 amino acids: CSVGRPAGGPDTQYF. The CDR3 DNA sequence: TGCAGCGTTGGAAGGCCAGCGGGGGGGCCAGATACGCAGTATTTT.

V gene TRBV6-6 combines with J gene TRBJ2-1, with D possibly matching TRBD1 (8 bases). Germline values: CDR1 MNHNY, CDR2 SVGAGI (reference sequence). V lost 0 bases and J 6 bases, leaving 15 bases between the germline ends. This CDR3 has 16 residues. Written as DNA, the CDR3 is TGTGCCAGCAGTTACTCAGGACAGGGAGGGGTCAATGAGCAGTTCTTC. Translating gives CASSYSGQGGVNEQFF.

The gene calls are TRBV5-1 and TRBJ2-7, with 8 nucleotides matching TRBD1. This CDR3 is built from 14 residues. V lost 5 bases to trimming and J lost 1 base; unmatched junction nucleotides: 5. CDR1 and CDR2 (germline): SGHRS, YFSETQ. In DNA, the CDR3 is TGCGCCAGCAGTAGGGGACAGGCGTCCTACGAGCAGTACTTC. Amino acid sequence: CASSRGQASYEQYF.

This clonotype was found a few times. The J gene is TRBJ2-3, the V gene TRBV3-1, with 8 bases aligning to TRBD2. The length of the CDR3 is 18 residues. The germline CDR1 and CDR2 sequences are LGHDT and YNNKEL (reference sequence). Trimming at V came to 1 base and at J to 0 bases, leaving 9 bases not matched to a gene. CDR3 region: CASSQGTTSGISTDTQYF. The CDR3 DNA reads TGTGCCAGCAGCCAAGGGACAACTAGCGGCATAAGCACAGATACGCAGTATTTT.

The CDR3 DNA is TGTGCCAGCAGTTACGCAGGGACGAGTTATGGCTACACCTTC. It specifies CASSYAGTSYGYTF. This chain links TRBV6-5 with TRBJ1-2; perhaps TRBD1 as D (5 bases). Trimming cost V 2 bases and J 5 bases, with 12 bases left between them. The germline V gene has CDR1 MNHEY and CDR2 SVGAGI. The CDR3 sequence is 14 residues long.

This clonotype was observed once. The chain employs TRBV28 and TRBJ1-2; 7 positions match TRBD1. Germline CDR1 and CDR2: MDHEN and SYDVKM. V lost 9 bases and J lost 4; bases outside the gene matches: 8. CDR3 length equals 13 residues. DNA for the CDR3: TGTGCCAGTACACAGGGGTCGAGCTATGGCTACACCTTC. Its protein is CASTQGSSYGYTF.

V and J are TRBV7-2 and TRBJ2-3; 7 bases align to TRBD1. The CDR3 consists of 15 residues. The J segment lost 2 bases and the V segment lost 5 bases, leaving 7 bases of the junction unmatched. Per germline, CDR1 SGHTA and CDR2 FQGNSA. The CDR3 is CASSRTGFLTDTQYF. In DNA form, the CDR3 reads TGTGCCAGCAGCCGGACAGGTTTTCTCACAGATACGCAGTATTTT.

A remark on this clonotype: This clone may be a read error of a much larger clone one base away. The V gene is TRBV11-2, the J gene TRBJ2-1; 7 bases fit TRBD2. The last part of the DNA fits TRBJ2-7 better; the J call may be wrong. The CDR3 is 16 amino acids. Germline V gene lookup returns CDR1 SGHAT and CDR2 FQNNGV. The CDR3 region is CASSLVGGSSYNEQYF. For the CDR3, the DNA is TGTGCCAGCAGCTTAGTCGGGGGGAGCTCCTACAATGAGCAGTACTTC.

This chain links TRBV6-2 or TRBV6-3 with TRBJ1-1; D is ambiguous. V was pared by 5 bases and J by 0 bases, with 13 bases between. This CDR3 is 15 amino acids long. Germline lookup yields CDR1 MNHEY and CDR2 SVGEGT. CDR3 DNA sequence: TGTGCCAGCAGTGGGGTTTCCGGGGTGAACACTGAAGCTTTCTTT. It encodes CASSGVSGVNTEAFF.

V and J are TRBV7-6 and TRBJ1-4; TRBD1 is a possible D gene (5 bases). V dropped 6 bases and J dropped 5 bases, with 10 bases sitting between them. This CDR3 has 13 residues. Germline V lookup: CDR1 SGHVS, CDR2 FNYEAQ. The CDR3 region is CASRHEGNEKLFF. Here the CDR3 DNA reads TGTGCCAGCAGACACGAGGGGAATGAAAAACTGTTTTTT.